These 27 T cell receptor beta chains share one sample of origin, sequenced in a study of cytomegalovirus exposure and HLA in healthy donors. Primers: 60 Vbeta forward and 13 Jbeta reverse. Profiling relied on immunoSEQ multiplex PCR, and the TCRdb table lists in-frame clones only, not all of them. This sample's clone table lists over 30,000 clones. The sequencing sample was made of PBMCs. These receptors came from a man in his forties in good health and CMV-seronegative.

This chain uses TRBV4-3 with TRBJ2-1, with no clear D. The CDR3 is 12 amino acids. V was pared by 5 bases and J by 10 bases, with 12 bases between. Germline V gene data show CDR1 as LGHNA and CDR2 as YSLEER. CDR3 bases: TGCGCCAGCAGCGCCCCCTGGAGCGAGCAGTTCTTC. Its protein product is CASSAPWSEQFF.

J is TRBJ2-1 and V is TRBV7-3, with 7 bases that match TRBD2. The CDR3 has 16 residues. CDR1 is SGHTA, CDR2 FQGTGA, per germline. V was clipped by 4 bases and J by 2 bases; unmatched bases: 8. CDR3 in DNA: TGTGCCAGCAGCTCGTCGGCGGGAGAACCCTACAATGAGCAGTTCTTC. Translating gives CASSSSAGEPYNEQFF.

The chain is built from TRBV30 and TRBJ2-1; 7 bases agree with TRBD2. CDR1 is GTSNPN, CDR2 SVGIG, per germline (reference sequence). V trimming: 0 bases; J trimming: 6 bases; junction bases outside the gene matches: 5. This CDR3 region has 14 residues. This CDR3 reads CAWSVPGRLNEQFF. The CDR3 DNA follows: TGTGCCTGGAGTGTACCCGGGAGGCTCAATGAGCAGTTCTTC.

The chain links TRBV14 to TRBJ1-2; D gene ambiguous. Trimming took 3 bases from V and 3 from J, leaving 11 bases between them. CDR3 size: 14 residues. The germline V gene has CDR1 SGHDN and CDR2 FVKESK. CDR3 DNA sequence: TGTGCCAGCAGCCAGAACACGGGAGACTATGGCTACACCTTC. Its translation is CASSQNTGDYGYTF. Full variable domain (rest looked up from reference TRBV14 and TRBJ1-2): EAGVTQFPSHSVIEKGQTVTLRCDPISGHDNLYWYRRVMGKEIKFLLHFVKESKQDESGMPNNRFLAERTGGTYSTLKVQPAELEDSGVYFCASSQNTGDYGYTFGSGTRLTVV.

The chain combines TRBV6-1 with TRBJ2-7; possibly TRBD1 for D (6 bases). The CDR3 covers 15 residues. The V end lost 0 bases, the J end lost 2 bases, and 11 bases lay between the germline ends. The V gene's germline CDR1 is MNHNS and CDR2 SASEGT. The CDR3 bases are TGTGCCAGCAGTGAAGCTGCCAGGGGCGCCTACGAGCAGTACTTC. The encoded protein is CASSEAARGAYEQYF.

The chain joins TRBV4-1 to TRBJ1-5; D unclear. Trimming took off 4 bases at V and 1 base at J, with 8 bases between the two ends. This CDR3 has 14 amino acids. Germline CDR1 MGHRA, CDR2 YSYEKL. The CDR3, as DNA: TGCGCCAGCAGCCCCGTACTCAGCAATCAGCCCCAGCATTTT. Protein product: CASSPVLSNQPQHF.

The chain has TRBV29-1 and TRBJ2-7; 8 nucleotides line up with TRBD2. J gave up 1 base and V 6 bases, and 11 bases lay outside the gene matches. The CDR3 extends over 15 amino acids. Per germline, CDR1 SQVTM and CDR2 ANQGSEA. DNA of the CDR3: TGCAGCGTGGCTGCTCGGGAGGGCCTATCCTACGAGCAGTACTTC. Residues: CSVAAREGLSYEQYF.

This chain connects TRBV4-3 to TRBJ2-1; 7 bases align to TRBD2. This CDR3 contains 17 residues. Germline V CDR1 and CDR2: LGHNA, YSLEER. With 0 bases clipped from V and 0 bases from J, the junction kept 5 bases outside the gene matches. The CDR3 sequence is CASSQEIASGSYNEQFF. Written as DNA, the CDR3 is TGCGCCAGCAGCCAAGAAATAGCTAGCGGCTCCTACAATGAGCAGTTCTTC.

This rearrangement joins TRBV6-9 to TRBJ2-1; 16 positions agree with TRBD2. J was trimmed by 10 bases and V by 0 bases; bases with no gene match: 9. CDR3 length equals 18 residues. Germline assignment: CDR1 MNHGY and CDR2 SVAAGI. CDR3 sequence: CASSYSVGLAGGAAEQFF. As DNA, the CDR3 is TGTGCCAGCAGTTATTCGGTGGGACTAGCGGGAGGGGCTGCAGAGCAGTTCTTC.

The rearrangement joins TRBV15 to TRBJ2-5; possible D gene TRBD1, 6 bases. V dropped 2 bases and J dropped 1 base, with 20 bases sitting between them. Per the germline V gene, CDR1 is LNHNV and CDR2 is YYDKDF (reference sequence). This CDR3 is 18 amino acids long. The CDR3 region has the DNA TGTGCCACCAGCAGATATCCGGGACACCGGCGTAGCCAAGAGACCCAGTACTTC. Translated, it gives CATSRYPGHRRSQETQYF.

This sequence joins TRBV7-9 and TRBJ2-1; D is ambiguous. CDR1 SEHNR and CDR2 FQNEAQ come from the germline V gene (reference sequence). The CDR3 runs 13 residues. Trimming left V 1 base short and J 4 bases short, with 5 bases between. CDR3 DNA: TGTGCCAGCAGCTTAGTACAGTACAATGAGCAGTTCTTC. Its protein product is CASSLVQYNEQFF.

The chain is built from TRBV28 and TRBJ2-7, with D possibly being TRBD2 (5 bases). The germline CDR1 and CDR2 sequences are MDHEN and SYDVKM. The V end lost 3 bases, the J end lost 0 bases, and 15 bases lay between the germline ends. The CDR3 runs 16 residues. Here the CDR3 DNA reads TGTGCCAGCAGTTTTAGAGGGCGTTTATTCTCCTACGAGCAGTACTTC. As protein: CASSFRGRLFSYEQYF. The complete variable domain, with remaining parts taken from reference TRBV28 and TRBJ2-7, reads DVKVTQSSRYLVKRTGEKVFLECVQDMDHENMFWYRQDPGLGLRLIYFSYDVKMKEKGDIPEGYSVSREKKERFSLILESASTNQTSMYLCASSFRGRLFSYEQYFGPGTRLTVT.

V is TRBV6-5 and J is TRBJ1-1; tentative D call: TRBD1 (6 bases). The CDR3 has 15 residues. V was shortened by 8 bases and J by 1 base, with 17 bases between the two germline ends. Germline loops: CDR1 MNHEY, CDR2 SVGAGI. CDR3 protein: CASALLRRGNTEAFF. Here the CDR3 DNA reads TGTGCCAGCGCCCTTCTCCGCAGGGGGAACACTGAAGCTTTCTTT.

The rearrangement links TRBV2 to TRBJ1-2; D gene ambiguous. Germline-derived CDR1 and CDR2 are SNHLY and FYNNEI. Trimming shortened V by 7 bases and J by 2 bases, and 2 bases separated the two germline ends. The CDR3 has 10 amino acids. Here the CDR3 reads CASTNYGYTF. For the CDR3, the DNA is TGTGCCAGCACGAACTATGGCTACACCTTC.

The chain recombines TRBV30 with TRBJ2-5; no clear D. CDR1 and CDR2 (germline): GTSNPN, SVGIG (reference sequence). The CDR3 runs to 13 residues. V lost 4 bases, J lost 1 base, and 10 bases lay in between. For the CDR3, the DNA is TGTGCCTGGAAGAGGCAGCCCCAAGAGACCCAGTACTTC. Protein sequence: CAWKRQPQETQYF.

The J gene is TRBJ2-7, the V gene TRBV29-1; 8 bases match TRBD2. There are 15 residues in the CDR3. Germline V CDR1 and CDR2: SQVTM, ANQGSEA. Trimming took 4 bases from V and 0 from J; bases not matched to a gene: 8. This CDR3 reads CSVGFQGTSSYEQYF. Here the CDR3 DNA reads TGCAGCGTTGGGTTCCAAGGGACTAGCTCCTACGAGCAGTACTTC.

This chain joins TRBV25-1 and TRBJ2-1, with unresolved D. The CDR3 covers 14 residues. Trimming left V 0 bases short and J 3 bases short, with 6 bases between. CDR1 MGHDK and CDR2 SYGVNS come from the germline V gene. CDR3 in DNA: TGTGCCAGCAGTGAATATACCAGCTACAATGAGCAGTTCTTC. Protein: CASSEYTSYNEQFF.

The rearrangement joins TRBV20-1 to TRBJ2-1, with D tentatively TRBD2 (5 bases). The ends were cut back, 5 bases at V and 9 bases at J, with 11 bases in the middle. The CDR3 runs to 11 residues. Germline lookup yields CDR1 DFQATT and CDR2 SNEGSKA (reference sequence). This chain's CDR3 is CSAYPAAEQFF. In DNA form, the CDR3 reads TGCAGTGCTTACCCAGCGGCTGAGCAGTTCTTC.

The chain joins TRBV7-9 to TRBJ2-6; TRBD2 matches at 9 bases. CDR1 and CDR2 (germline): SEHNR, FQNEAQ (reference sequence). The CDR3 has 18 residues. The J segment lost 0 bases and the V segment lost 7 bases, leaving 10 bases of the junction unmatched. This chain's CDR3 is CASTSGLAGSSGANVLTF. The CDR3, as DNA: TGTGCCAGCACCTCCGGCCTAGCGGGGTCCTCTGGGGCCAACGTCCTGACTTTC.

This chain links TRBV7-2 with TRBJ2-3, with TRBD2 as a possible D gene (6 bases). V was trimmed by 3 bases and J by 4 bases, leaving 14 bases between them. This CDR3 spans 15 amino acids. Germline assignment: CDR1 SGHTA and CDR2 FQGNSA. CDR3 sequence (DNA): TGTGCCAGCAGCTTTCGGCACGGGGGAGCAGATACGCAGTATTTT. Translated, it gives CASSFRHGGADTQYF.

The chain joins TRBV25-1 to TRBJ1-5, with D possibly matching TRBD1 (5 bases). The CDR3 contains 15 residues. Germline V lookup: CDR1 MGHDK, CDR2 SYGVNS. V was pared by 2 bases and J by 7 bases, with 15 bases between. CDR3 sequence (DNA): TGTGCCAGCAGTGAAGGGGGGAAGGGCGGGCAGCCCCAGCATTTT. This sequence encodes CASSEGGKGGQPQHF.

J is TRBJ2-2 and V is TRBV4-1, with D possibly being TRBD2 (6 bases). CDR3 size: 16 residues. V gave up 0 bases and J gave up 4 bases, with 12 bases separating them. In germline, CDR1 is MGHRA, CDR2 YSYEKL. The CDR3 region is CASSQEAGMGTGELFF. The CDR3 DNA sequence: TGCGCCAGCAGCCAAGAGGCGGGAATGGGCACCGGGGAGCTGTTTTTT.

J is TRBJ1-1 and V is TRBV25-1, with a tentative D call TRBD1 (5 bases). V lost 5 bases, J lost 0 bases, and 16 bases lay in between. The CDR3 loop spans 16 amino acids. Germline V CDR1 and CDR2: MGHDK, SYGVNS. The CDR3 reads CASSQFSAGMNTEAFF. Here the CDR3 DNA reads TGTGCCAGCAGTCAATTCTCTGCAGGGATGAACACTGAAGCTTTCTTT.

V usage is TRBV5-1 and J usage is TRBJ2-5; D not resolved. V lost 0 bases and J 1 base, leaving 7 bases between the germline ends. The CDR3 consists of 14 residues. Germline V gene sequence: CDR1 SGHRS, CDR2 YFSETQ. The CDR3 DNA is TGCGCCAGCAGCTTGGCCACAGCCCAAGAGACCCAGTACTTC. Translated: CASSLATAQETQYF. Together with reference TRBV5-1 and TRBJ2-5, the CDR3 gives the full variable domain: KAGVTQTPRYLIKTRGQQVTLSCSPISGHRSVSWYQQTPGQGLQFLFEYFSETQRNKGNFPGRFSGRQFSNSRSEMNVSTLELGDSALYLCASSLATAQETQYFGPGTRLLVL.

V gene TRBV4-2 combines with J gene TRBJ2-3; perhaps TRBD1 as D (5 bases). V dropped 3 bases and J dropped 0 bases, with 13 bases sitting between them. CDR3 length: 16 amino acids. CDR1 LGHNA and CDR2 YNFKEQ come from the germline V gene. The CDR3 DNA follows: TGTGCCAGCAGCCAGCAACCCGACAGTAGCACAGATACGCAGTATTTT. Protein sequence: CASSQQPDSSTDTQYF.

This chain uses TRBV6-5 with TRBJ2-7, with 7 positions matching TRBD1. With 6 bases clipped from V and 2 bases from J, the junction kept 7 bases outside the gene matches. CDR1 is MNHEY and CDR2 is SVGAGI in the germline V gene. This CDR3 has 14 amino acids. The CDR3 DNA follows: TGTGCCAGCAGATCCCCGGGACAGCCCTACGAGCAGTACTTC. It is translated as CASRSPGQPYEQYF.

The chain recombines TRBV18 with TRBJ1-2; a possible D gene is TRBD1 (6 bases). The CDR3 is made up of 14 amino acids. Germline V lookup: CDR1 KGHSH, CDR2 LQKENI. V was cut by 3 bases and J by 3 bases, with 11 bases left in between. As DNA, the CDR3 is TGTGCCAGCTCACCCCGCTCAGGGGACTATGGCTACACCTTC. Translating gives CASSPRSGDYGYTF. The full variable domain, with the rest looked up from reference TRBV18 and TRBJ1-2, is NAGVMQNPRHLVRRRGQEARLRCSPMKGHSHVYWYRQLPEEGLKFMVYLQKENIIDESGMPKERFSAEFPKEGPSILRIQQVVRGDSAAYFCASSPRSGDYGYTFGSGTRLTVV.